This T cell receptor (beta chain) comes out of a study of blood T cell repertoires in COVID-19. Profiled with immunoSEQ multiplex PCR; TCRdb holds only in-frame clones, not every one. The repertoire holds about 120,000 clones, with 85% to 90% as singletons. This clonotype was obtained from a woman between 65 and 79 years old with acute or convalescent COVID-19. Sequenced input: peripheral blood.

CDR3 loop: CASRIYSVSHYGYTF. In DNA form, the CDR3 reads TGTGCCAGCAGGATATACAGTGTCTCTCACTATGGCTACACCTTC. The V call is TRBV5-4, the J call TRBJ1-2; D is ambiguous. Deletions cut 5 bases from V and 3 bases from J, with 17 bases between. Germline V gives CDR1 SGHNT, CDR2 YYREEE (reference sequence). There are 15 residues in the CDR3. Full variable domain (missing parts from reference TRBV5-4 and TRBJ1-2): ETGVTQSPTHLIKTRGQQVTLRCSSQSGHNTVSWYQQALGQGPQFIFQYYREEENGRGNFPPRFSGLQFPNYSSELNVNALELDDSALYLCASRIYSVSHYGYTFGSGTRLTVV.